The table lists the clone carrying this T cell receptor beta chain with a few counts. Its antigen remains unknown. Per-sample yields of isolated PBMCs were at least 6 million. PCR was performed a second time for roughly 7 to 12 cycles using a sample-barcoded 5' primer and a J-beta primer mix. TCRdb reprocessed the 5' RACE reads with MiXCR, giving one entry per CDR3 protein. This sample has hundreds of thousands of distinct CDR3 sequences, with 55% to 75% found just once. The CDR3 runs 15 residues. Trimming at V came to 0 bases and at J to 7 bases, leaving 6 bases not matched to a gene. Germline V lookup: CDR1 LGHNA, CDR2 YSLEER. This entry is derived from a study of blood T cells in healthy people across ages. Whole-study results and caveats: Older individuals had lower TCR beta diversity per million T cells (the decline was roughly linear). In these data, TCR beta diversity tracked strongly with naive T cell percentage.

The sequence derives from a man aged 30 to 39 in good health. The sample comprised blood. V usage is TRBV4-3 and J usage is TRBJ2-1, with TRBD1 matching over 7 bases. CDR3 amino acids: CASSQDQGVPNEQFF. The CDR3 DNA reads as TGCGCCAGCAGCCAAGACCAGGGGGTCCCGAATGAGCAGTTCTTC.